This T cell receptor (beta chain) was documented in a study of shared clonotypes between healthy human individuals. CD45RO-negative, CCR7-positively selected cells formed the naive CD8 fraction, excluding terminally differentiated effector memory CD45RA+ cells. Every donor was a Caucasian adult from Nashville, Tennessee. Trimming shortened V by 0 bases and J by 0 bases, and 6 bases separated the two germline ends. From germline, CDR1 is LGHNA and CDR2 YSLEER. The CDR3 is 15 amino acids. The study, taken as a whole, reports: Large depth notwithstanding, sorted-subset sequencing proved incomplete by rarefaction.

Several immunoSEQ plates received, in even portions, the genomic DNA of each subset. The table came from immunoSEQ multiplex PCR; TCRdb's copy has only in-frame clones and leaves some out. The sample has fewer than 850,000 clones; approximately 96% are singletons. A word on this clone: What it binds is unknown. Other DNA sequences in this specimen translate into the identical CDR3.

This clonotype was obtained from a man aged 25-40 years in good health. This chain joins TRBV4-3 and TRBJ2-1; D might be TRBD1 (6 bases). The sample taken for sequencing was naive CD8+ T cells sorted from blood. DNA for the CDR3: TGCGCCAGCAGCCAAGAACAGGGCTCCTACAATGAGCAGTTCTTC. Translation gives CASSQEQGSYNEQFF.